These 21 T cell receptor beta chains were sequenced from one sample in a study of blood T cell repertoires in COVID-19. The protocol was immunoSEQ multiplex PCR, while the TCRdb copy is restricted to in-frame clones and leaves out a portion. The sample comprises 120,000 to 150,000 clones, 75% to 90% of which are singletons, and about 4.2% rests with the top ten. The sample comprised peripheral blood. These receptors were obtained from a woman older than 75 with acute or convalescent COVID-19.

In its sample, this clone was seen a few times. CDR3 sequence: CASSYSVYGGYGYTF. DNA of the CDR3: TGTGCCAGCAGTTACTCTGTGTACGGGGGCTATGGCTACACCTTC. This chain joins TRBV6-6 and TRBJ1-2; TRBD1 might be the D (5 bases). In germline, CDR1 is MNHNY, CDR2 SVGAGI (reference sequence). V was cut by 0 bases and J by 4 bases, with 12 bases left in between. The CDR3 sequence is 15 residues long.

Here the CDR3 DNA reads TGTGCCAGCAGCATTAACAGGGTGAGAGAGACCCAGTACTTC. It codes for CASSINRVRETQYF. The V and J genes are TRBV5-8 and TRBJ2-5, with D maybe TRBD1 (6 bases). Trimming took off 4 bases at V and 4 bases at J, with 14 bases between the two ends. The CDR3 covers 14 residues. Germline loops: CDR1 SGHTS, CDR2 YDEGEE. Supplemented by reference TRBV5-8 and TRBJ2-5, the full variable domain reads EAGVTQSPTHLIKTRGQQATLRCSPISGHTSVYWYQQALGLGLQFLLWYDEGEERNRGNFPPRFSGRQFPNYSSELNVNALELEDSALYLCASSINRVRETQYFGPGTRLLVL.

About this clone itself: The identical CDR3 is also encoded by other nucleotide sequences in the sample. The V gene is TRBV7-2, the J gene TRBJ2-7, with D possibly TRBD2 on 5 matching bases. Trimming pared 2 bases from V and 0 bases from J, leaving 11 bases between. CDR1 SGHTA and CDR2 FQGNSA come from the germline V gene. The CDR3 has 15 amino acids. CDR3 loop: CASSLKPGGSYEQYF. DNA for the CDR3: TGTGCCAGCAGCTTAAAACCTGGAGGCTCCTACGAGCAGTACTTC. The entire variable domain, with the rest obtained from reference TRBV7-2 and TRBJ2-7, is as follows: GAGVSQSPSNKVTEKGKDVELRCDPISGHTALYWYRQSLGQGLEFLIYFQGNSAPDKSGLPSDRFSAERTGGSVSTLTIQRTQQEDSAVYLCASSLKPGGSYEQYFGPGTRLTVT.

This chain connects TRBV21-1 to TRBJ1-1; the D call TRBD1 from the table was never checked on the DNA. TRBV21-1 is a listed pseudogene. This CDR3 contains 16 residues. In DNA form, the CDR3 reads TGTGCCAGCACCGGACAGGGGGCGAGTGCTGGCACTGAAGCTTTCTTT. Protein: CASTGQGASAGTEAFF.

In this sample, this clone turned up a few times. The chain uses TRBV11-2 and TRBJ2-7; 11 bases align to TRBD2. The CDR3 totals 16 residues. Germline assignment: CDR1 SGHAT and CDR2 FQNNGV. V shed 6 bases and J 4 bases; nucleotides not matched to a gene: 11. The CDR3 bases are TGTGCCAGCAGACGACTAGCGGGGAAGAGAGGGTACGAGCAGTACTTC. This translates into CASRRLAGKRGYEQYF.

The chain is built from TRBV11-2 and TRBJ2-7; possible D gene TRBD2, 5 bases. The V and J ends lost 3 bases and 2 bases respectively, with 23 bases between them. From germline, CDR1 is SGHAT and CDR2 FQNNGV. This CDR3 is built from 18 residues. DNA of the CDR3: TGTGCCAGCAGCTTTTGGTCGTTAAGGGAGACGCCGACCTACGAGCAGTACTTC. Protein: CASSFWSLRETPTYEQYF.

The chain joins TRBV6-6 to TRBJ1-1; possibly TRBD1 for D (5 bases). Trimming removed 0 bases at V and 4 bases at J, with 9 bases between. CDR1 and CDR2 (germline): MNHNY, SVGAGI (reference sequence). This CDR3 is built from 14 residues. CDR3 protein: CASSYSGGSTEAFF. DNA of the CDR3: TGTGCCAGCAGTTACTCCGGGGGAAGCACTGAAGCTTTCTTT.

J is TRBJ2-3 and V is TRBV6-6; 7 bases align to TRBD2. The trim removed 6 bases at V and 2 bases at J, leaving 11 bases unmatched. The CDR3 contains 16 residues. Germline V lookup: CDR1 MNHNY, CDR2 SVGAGI (reference sequence). The CDR3 DNA sequence: TGTGCCAGCAGAGCTAAACTAGCGAAAGACACAGATACGCAGTATTTT. Translation gives CASRAKLAKDTDTQYF.

The chain recombines TRBV6-1 with TRBJ1-4; D possibly corresponds to TRBD1 (5 bases). Germline assignment: CDR1 MNHNS and CDR2 SASEGT. The CDR3 spans 11 residues. V was clipped by 11 bases and J by 11 bases, with 15 bases between them. The CDR3 region has the DNA TGTGCCCCTGGGGGGGGGAATAAACTGTTTTTT. Its protein is CAPGGGNKLFF.

This chain uses TRBV28 with TRBJ1-2, with unresolved D. From germline, CDR1 is MDHEN and CDR2 SYDVKM. The V and J ends lost 6 bases and 5 bases respectively, with 16 bases between them. The CDR3 has 14 residues. The chain's CDR3 is CASSGIGRLYGYTF. The CDR3 DNA follows: TGTGCCAGCAGCGGGATCGGACGACTTTATGGCTACACCTTC.

V is TRBV18 and J is TRBJ2-1; 8 nucleotides agree with TRBD2. CDR3 length: 17 amino acids. The V segment lost 5 bases and the J segment 0 bases; nucleotides outside the gene matches: 9. The germline V gene has CDR1 KGHSH and CDR2 LQKENI. In DNA, the CDR3 is TGTGCCAGCTCAGTCACTAGCGGCCAGAGCTCCTACAATGAGCAGTTCTTC. The encoded protein is CASSVTSGQSSYNEQFF.

V is TRBV7-9 and J is TRBJ2-7; D is possibly TRBD1 (5 bases). Germline assignment: CDR1 SEHNR and CDR2 FQNEAQ (reference sequence). Trimming removed 0 bases at V and 2 bases at J, with 11 bases between. The CDR3 is made up of 15 amino acids. The CDR3: CASSLAIRVPYEQYF. The CDR3 bases are TGTGCCAGCAGCTTAGCGATCAGGGTCCCCTACGAGCAGTACTTC. Based on the CDR3 plus reference TRBV7-9 and TRBJ2-7, the full variable domain is DTGVSQNPRHKITKRGQNVTFRCDPISEHNRLYWYRQTLGQGPEFLTYFQNEAQLEKSRLLSDRFSAERPKGSFSTLEIQRTEQGDSAMYLCASSLAIRVPYEQYFGPGTRLTVT.

The gene calls are TRBV15 and TRBJ2-7; D perhaps matches TRBD2 (5 bases). The ends were cut back, 5 bases at V and 6 bases at J, with 11 bases in the middle. The CDR3 is 12 amino acids. Looked up from germline, CDR1 is LNHNV and CDR2 is YYDKDF (reference sequence). DNA for the CDR3: TGTGCCACCAGCGGACCCCGGGGCGAGCAGTACTTC. Amino acids: CATSGPRGEQYF.

V is TRBV28 and J is TRBJ1-2; D is unresolved. Germline-derived CDR1 and CDR2 are MDHEN and SYDVKM. The CDR3 length is 12 residues. V dropped 3 bases and J dropped 8 bases, with 10 bases sitting between them. In DNA, the CDR3 is TGTGCCAGCAGTTTGTACAGTCGGGGCTACACCTTC. Its translation is CASSLYSRGYTF.

The V gene is TRBV5-1, the J gene TRBJ2-7; 8 nucleotides align to TRBD1. The CDR3 contains 14 residues. Trimming took 5 bases from V and 6 from J; bases not matched to a gene: 10. CDR1 and CDR2 from the germline V gene are SGHRS and YFSETQ. CDR3 DNA: TGCGCCAGCAGACTCTTGGACAGGGCCCGCGAGCAGTACTTC. It specifies CASRLLDRAREQYF.

The rearrangement uses TRBV29-1 and TRBJ2-5; TRBD2 matches 8 bases. The CDR3 sequence is 14 residues long. V gave up 4 bases and J gave up 4 bases; unmatched junction bases: 8. The germline gives CDR1 SQVTM, CDR2 ANQGSEA. In DNA form, the CDR3 reads TGCAGCGTTGCTCCGGGACTAGTAAGAGAGACCCAGTACTTC. As protein: CSVAPGLVRETQYF.

This clone has only one observation. The J gene is TRBJ1-1, the V gene TRBV12-3 or TRBV12-4; a possible D gene is TRBD1 (5 bases). V lost 5 bases and J lost 4, with 11 bases in between. The CDR3 loop spans 13 amino acids. The CDR3 DNA sequence: TGTGCCAGCAGTCCCTACGGGGGCACTGAAGCTTTCTTT. The encoded protein is CASSPYGGTEAFF.

As concerns this clone: The junction shows a germline mismatch at one end, possibly a read error. The chain combines TRBV20-1 with TRBJ1-2; D remains unclear. The CDR3 has 10 amino acids. Germline values: CDR1 DFQATT, CDR2 SNEGSKA (reference sequence). The CDR3 spells CSARVEELDF. CDR3 in DNA: TGCAGTGCTAGAGTGGAGGAACTCGACTTC.

V gene TRBV4-2 combines with J gene TRBJ1-1; TRBD1 aligns across 8 bases. Per the germline V gene, CDR1 is LGHNA and CDR2 is YNFKEQ. CDR3 length: 17 amino acids. V was pared by 0 bases and J by 4 bases, with 10 bases of the junction left unmatched. The CDR3 DNA is TGTGCCAGCAGCCAAGATCCGACAGGGGCCTCGGTCACTGAAGCTTTCTTT. This encodes CASSQDPTGASVTEAFF.

This clone was seen a handful of times. The chain recombines TRBV6-1 with TRBJ1-3; maybe TRBD1 (6 bases). The CDR3 extends over 15 amino acids. Germline V gene sequence: CDR1 MNHNS, CDR2 SASEGT. Trimming stripped 0 bases from V and 3 bases from J, with 9 bases between. The CDR3: CASSEAQDSGNTIYF. CDR3 DNA: TGTGCCAGCAGTGAAGCCCAGGACAGTGGAAACACCATATATTTT.

This clone was counted a single time. This chain links TRBV5-1 with TRBJ2-2, with TRBD2 matching over 10 bases. V lost 1 base to trimming and J lost 5 bases; unmatched junction nucleotides: 5. The CDR3 has 16 amino acids. Per germline, CDR1 SGHRS and CDR2 YFSETQ. DNA for the CDR3: TGCGCCAGCAGCTTGATAGCGGGAGGAGGTACCGGGGAGCTGTTTTTT. Protein: CASSLIAGGGTGELFF.